This T cell receptor beta chain was identified in a study of beta chain features in type 1 diabetes. Whole-study results and caveats: Compared to healthy donors, patients appeared to have naive, central memory and Treg TCRB repertoires that were more alike. For type 1 diabetes patients, VDJ junctions showed fewer insertions and more deletions. Whatever favoring of shorter templates PCR might show would apply equally to patients and controls. Type 1 diabetes patients had moderately but significantly shorter TCRB CDR3s in all four CD4+ subsets.

Expressed TCRB transcripts were sequenced because the isolated RNA had all been reverse transcribed beforehand. Using immunoSEQ multiplex PCR, the repertoire was profiled, and TCRdb retains in-frame clones only, with some absent. The sample carries 240,000 or so clones, about a fifth recorded once. With 5 bases removed from V and 13 bases from J, the gap between germline ends came to 16 bases. Germline V gene data show CDR1 as SGDLS and CDR2 as YYNGEE. The CDR3 is 12 residues long. Comment on this clone: Its cognate antigen is unknown.

Each population that was sorted was more than 95% pure. The receptor was isolated from a woman aged 40 to 49 with type 1 diabetes. This chain uses TRBV9 with TRBJ2-1; D is ambiguous. Sequenced sample: naive CD4+ T cells from blood. The CDR3 loop reads CASSPSAEPQFF. The CDR3 DNA reads TGTGCCAGCAGTCCCTCTGCTGAGCCCCAGTTCTTC.